The 9 T cell receptor beta chains given below trace back to one sample, sequenced in a study of graft-versus-host responses after intestinal transplantation. What these receptors recognize is not known. TCRdb's copy holds only in-frame clones and misses some; the assay was immunoSEQ multiplex PCR. The sample holds 84,000 or so clones, approximately 80% seen once. Sequences were derived from unstimulated CD4+ T cells sorted from spleen or lymph node cells, sampled before intestinal transplant. The receptor set was obtained from a human donor who received an intestinal transplant.

The chain couples TRBV28 to TRBJ1-6; no definite D call. Germline V gene sequence: CDR1 MDHEN, CDR2 SYDVKM. The CDR3 has 15 residues. V gave up 2 bases and J gave up 6 bases, with 11 bases separating them. In DNA form, the CDR3 reads TGTGCCAGCAGTTTAGGAGGTTTGAGTAATTCACCCCTCCACTTT. It specifies CASSLGGLSNSPLHF.

CDR3 in amino acids: CASSSKVEGETQYF. CDR3 DNA sequence: TGTGCCAGCAGCTCGAAGGTTGAGGGAGAGACCCAGTACTTC. The chain recombines TRBV5-4 with TRBJ2-5; weak D call: TRBD2 (5 bases). Germline V gene data show CDR1 as SGHNT and CDR2 as YYREEE (reference sequence). The CDR3 has 14 amino acids. V lost 3 bases and J lost 4, with 13 bases in between.

On this clone itself: An end of the junction differs from the germline gene, which may be a read error. The sample carries other DNA sequences with the same CDR3. The chain carries TRBV2 and TRBJ2-1; 8 bases map to TRBD1. Germline V gene lookup returns CDR1 SNHLY and CDR2 FYNNEI. CDR3 length equals 16 residues. The CDR3 DNA reads TGCGCCAGCAGGAGAACCGAGACAGGGGACCACAATGAGCAGTTCTTC. This gives the protein CASRRTETGDHNEQFF.

This rearrangement joins TRBV5-1 to TRBJ1-1, with 9 bases that match TRBD1. The CDR3 consists of 13 residues. Germline V gene data show CDR1 as SGHRS and CDR2 as YFSETQ. The V gene end was trimmed by 5 bases and the J gene end by 8 bases; junction bases not matched to a gene: 7. The CDR3, as DNA: TGCGCCAGCAGTGAGGACAGGGGCGGCGAAGCTTTCTTT. It translates to CASSEDRGGEAFF.

On this clone: Other DNA sequences in the sample encode the same CDR3. The chain recombines TRBV29-1 with TRBJ2-7; D might be TRBD1 (5 bases). Germline V lookup: CDR1 SQVTM, CDR2 ANQGSEA. The length of the CDR3 is 13 residues. V was clipped by 3 bases and J by 2 bases, with 11 bases between them. CDR3 bases: TGCAGCGTTGAGTTGGGGCAAGCCTACGAGCAGTACTTC. Translated: CSVELGQAYEQYF.

The rearrangement joins TRBV11-3 to TRBJ1-2, with 9 bases fitting TRBD1. This CDR3 comprises 20 residues. CDR1 and CDR2 (germline): SGHNT, YENEEA. Trimming removed 3 bases from V and 2 bases from J; junction bases left unmatched: 19. DNA of the CDR3: TGTGCCAGCAGCTTCTTGGTACCCCTCGCGACCGGGACAGGGAACTATGGCTACACCTTC. Encoded protein: CASSFLVPLATGTGNYGYTF. The full variable domain, with the rest looked up from reference TRBV11-3 and TRBJ1-2, is EAGVVQSPRYKIIEKKQPVAFWCNPISGHNTLYWYLQNLGQGPELLIRYENEEAVDDSQLPKDRFSAERLKGVDSTLKIQPAELGDSAVYLCASSFLVPLATGTGNYGYTFGSGTRLTVV.

The chain employs TRBV9 and TRBJ2-5; 8 positions match TRBD2. There are 15 residues in the CDR3. In germline, CDR1 is SGDLS, CDR2 YYNGEE. V dropped 0 bases and J dropped 5; count of bases not matched to a gene: 6. In nucleotides, the CDR3 is TGTGCCAGCAGCGTAGGGAGCGGGAGCATCGAGACCCAGTACTTC. Its protein product is CASSVGSGSIETQYF.

This chain links TRBV7-8 with TRBJ1-5; D gene uncertain. The CDR3 loop spans 14 amino acids. Germline assignment: CDR1 SGHVS and CDR2 FQNEAQ. Trimming left V 1 base short and J 7 bases short, with 11 bases between. CDR3 residues: CASSLGGGGQPQHF. CDR3 DNA: TGTGCCAGCAGCTTAGGTGGTGGCGGACAGCCCCAGCATTTT.

V gene TRBV6-6 combines with J gene TRBJ1-1; perhaps TRBD1 as D (6 bases). This CDR3 contains 14 residues. Trimming took off 6 bases at V and 1 base at J, with 12 bases between the two ends. Germline assignment: CDR1 MNHNY and CDR2 SVGAGI (reference sequence). CDR3 loop: CASRGGTSNTEAFF. The CDR3 DNA reads as TGTGCCAGCAGGGGTGGGACATCGAACACTGAAGCTTTCTTT.